The 16 T cell receptor beta chains listed next were all sequenced from one sample in a study of early T cells in non-severe SARS-CoV-2 infection. TCRdb itself ran the 5' RACE reads through MiXCR, one entry per CDR3 protein. This sample has approximately 39,000 distinct CDR3 sequences; about 4.5% occur once, and the top ten carry about a sixth. The material sequenced was whole blood. The receptors stem from an adult who was a healthcare worker with PCR-confirmed SARS-CoV-2 infection or an uninfected control (not recorded which).

At least ten counts were recorded for this clonotype. The rearrangement links TRBV7-9 to TRBJ1-1; a weak D match, TRBD1 (6 bases). V lost 5 bases and J lost 1, with 14 bases in between. CDR3 size: 15 residues. From germline, CDR1 is SEHNR and CDR2 FQNEAQ (reference sequence). The CDR3 sequence is CASSPQQGSNTEAFF. The CDR3, as DNA: TGTGCCAGCAGCCCTCAACAGGGTTCGAACACTGAAGCTTTCTTT. Full variable domain (outside the CDR3, taken from reference TRBV7-9 and TRBJ1-1): DTGVSQNPRHKITKRGQNVTFRCDPISEHNRLYWYRQTLGQGPEFLTYFQNEAQLEKSRLLSDRFSAERPKGSFSTLEIQRTEQGDSAMYLCASSPQQGSNTEAFFGQGTRLTVV.

This clonotype was observed a few times. This sequence joins TRBV3-1 and TRBJ2-1, with D unclear. Germline CDR1 LGHDT, CDR2 YNNKEL (reference sequence). This CDR3 has 16 amino acids. Trimming pared 0 bases from V and 2 bases from J, leaving 11 bases between. The CDR3 DNA reads as TGTGCCAGCAGCCAAGACGCAGCTCTCCCCTACAATGAGCAGTTCTTC. This translates into CASSQDAALPYNEQFF.

This clonotype showed up many times. This sequence joins TRBV3-1 and TRBJ2-3, with 8 positions matching TRBD2. CDR3 size: 16 residues. From germline, CDR1 is LGHDT and CDR2 YNNKEL (reference sequence). After removal of 1 base from V and 5 bases from J, the junction contained 8 bases not matched to a gene. For the CDR3, the DNA is TGTGCCAGCAGCCAAGGCTCGCGGGGGGAGGGAGATACGCAGTATTTT. Translating gives CASSQGSRGEGDTQYF.

This clonotype was seen many times. The chain combines TRBV5-1 with TRBJ2-1, with 8 bases that match TRBD1. The CDR3 is 15 amino acids. The J segment lost 6 bases and the V segment lost 0 bases, leaving 5 bases of the junction unmatched. CDR1 and CDR2 from the germline V gene are SGHRS and YFSETQ. The CDR3 reads CASSLASDRVNEQFF. In DNA form, the CDR3 reads TGCGCCAGCAGCTTGGCTTCGGACAGGGTCAATGAGCAGTTCTTC.

The sample holds many counts of this clonotype. CDR3 amino acids: CSATGTSFYNEQFF. CDR3 bases: TGCAGTGCCACCGGGACTAGTTTTTACAATGAGCAGTTCTTC. The gene calls are TRBV20-1 and TRBJ2-1; 8 bases fit TRBD2. The germline V gene has CDR1 DFQATT and CDR2 SNEGSKA (reference sequence). Trimming cost V 6 bases and J 4 bases; bases outside gene matches: 8. The CDR3 length is 14 residues.

This clonotype was detected a few times. This chain links TRBV20-1 with TRBJ2-5; 8 bases map to TRBD2. V lost 3 bases to trimming and J lost 2 bases; unmatched junction nucleotides: 5. This CDR3 region has 14 residues. Germline values: CDR1 DFQATT, CDR2 SNEGSKA (reference sequence). CDR3 bases: TGCAGTGCTAGCCCCGGGACTAGTCAAGAGACCCAGTACTTC. This encodes CSASPGTSQETQYF.

Regarding this clonotype: Being one base from a much bigger clone, this may be a read error. The V gene is TRBV6-2 or TRBV6-3, the J gene TRBJ2-7; 8 positions agree with TRBD1. This CDR3 comprises 14 residues. J was trimmed by 6 bases and V by 4 bases; bases with no gene match: 8. Germline V lookup: CDR1 MNHEY, CDR2 SVGEGT. CDR3 region: CASSFGTGTCEQYF. CDR3 sequence (DNA): TGTGCCAGCAGTTTTGGGACAGGAACCTGCGAGCAGTACTTC.

This clonotype was found many times. The chain couples TRBV18 to TRBJ2-3, with D possibly matching TRBD2 (5 bases). CDR3 size: 14 residues. Germline CDR1 is KGHSH and CDR2 is LQKENI. Between the trimmed V and J ends, which lost 2 bases and 1 base, there was a span of 7 bases. CDR3: CASSPVRGTDTQYF. CDR3 nucleotide sequence: TGTGCCAGCTCACCAGTGCGGGGCACAGATACGCAGTATTTT.

As concerns this clonotype: One base away lies a much larger clone, so this may be a sequencing read error. The chain uses TRBV20-1 and TRBJ1-1, with D possibly matching TRBD1 (6 bases). CDR1 is DFQATT and CDR2 is SNEGSKA in the germline V gene (reference sequence). This CDR3 spans 13 amino acids. The CDR3, as DNA: TGCAGTGCATTAAGGCAGGGGAACTCTGAAGCTTTCTTT. Its translation is CSALRQGNSEAFF.

In its sample, this clonotype was seen many times. The J gene is TRBJ2-1, the V gene TRBV20-1, with 7 nucleotides matching TRBD2. From germline, CDR1 is DFQATT and CDR2 SNEGSKA (reference sequence). CDR3 length: 11 amino acids. The CDR3 DNA follows: TGCAGCGGGGGGACGAGCAATGAGCAGTTCTTC. This encodes CSGGTSNEQFF.

This clonotype was detected many times. The gene calls are TRBV29-1 and TRBJ2-1; D remains ambiguous. V was trimmed by 5 bases and J by 0 bases, leaving 17 bases between them. The CDR3 loop spans 16 amino acids. Germline loops: CDR1 SQVTM, CDR2 ANQGSEA. The CDR3 DNA sequence: TGCAGCGTTTCACTATCGACTTATAGCTCCTACAATGAGCAGTTCTTC. Residues: CSVSLSTYSSYNEQFF.

This clonotype showed up many times. Written as DNA, the CDR3 is TGCAGCGGTGGACAGGACCTCACAGATACGCAGTATTTT. It specifies CSGGQDLTDTQYF. The rearrangement links TRBV29-1 to TRBJ2-3; TRBD1 aligns across 7 bases. J gave up 2 bases and V 7 bases, and 6 bases lay outside the gene matches. The CDR3 contains 13 residues. From germline, CDR1 is SQVTM and CDR2 ANQGSEA.

Ten or more counts support this clonotype. The rearrangement uses TRBV20-1 and TRBJ2-1; the match to TRBD2 covers 13 bases. This CDR3 contains 17 residues. Germline loops: CDR1 DFQATT, CDR2 SNEGSKA (reference sequence). V lost 5 bases and J lost 2; bases outside the gene matches: 9. CDR3 bases: TGCAGTGCTGGACGACTAGCGGGGGGACCCACCTACAATGAGCAGTTCTTC. Amino acid sequence: CSAGRLAGGPTYNEQFF.

This clonotype ranks as medium-sized. The chain carries TRBV4-1 and TRBJ1-2; D gene uncertain. The germline V gene encodes CDR1 MGHRA and CDR2 YSYEKL. The V and J ends lost 0 bases and 2 bases respectively, with 10 bases between them. There are 15 residues in the CDR3. In nucleotides, the CDR3 is TGCGCCAGCAGCCAAGATGGAACTAGGAACTATGGCTACACCTTC. This gives the protein CASSQDGTRNYGYTF.

In its sample, this clonotype was seen a few times. V usage is TRBV24-1 and J usage is TRBJ2-1, with D uncertain. The CDR3 loop spans 12 amino acids. V lost 8 bases to trimming and J lost 8 bases, with 12 bases between them. Germline V gene sequence: CDR1 KGHDR, CDR2 SFDVKD. Here the CDR3 DNA reads TGTGCCACCACTACCCCTTGGCATGAGCAGTTCTTC. Its protein product is CATTTPWHEQFF.

Many counts were recorded for this clonotype. V and J are TRBV7-9 and TRBJ1-1; D is ambiguous. Between the trimmed V and J ends, which lost 4 bases and 4 bases, there was a span of 7 bases. CDR3 length: 12 residues. The germline CDR1 and CDR2 sequences are SEHNR and FQNEAQ (reference sequence). CDR3 sequence (DNA): TGTGCCAGCAGCTATTGGAGCACTGAAGCTTTCTTT. Amino acid sequence: CASSYWSTEAFF. Supplemented by reference TRBV7-9 and TRBJ1-1, the full variable domain reads DTGVSQNPRHKITKRGQNVTFRCDPISEHNRLYWYRQTLGQGPEFLTYFQNEAQLEKSRLLSDRFSAERPKGSFSTLEIQRTEQGDSAMYLCASSYWSTEAFFGQGTRLTVV.